One and the same sample provided the 5 T cell receptor beta chains below, sequenced in a study of cytomegalovirus exposure and HLA in healthy donors. PCR was performed using 60 Vbeta and 13 Jbeta primers. Libraries were prepared by immunoSEQ multiplex PCR; TCRdb keeps only in-frame clonotypes and omits some of them. The sample contains about 170,000 clones, roughly 76% of which appear only once. Sequenced sample: PBMCs. These receptors were taken from a male donor in good health and CMV-seronegative.

The CDR3 sequence is CASSLSGGPRRKTQYF. The CDR3 DNA reads as TGTGCCAGCAGCTTATCGGGGGGCCCACGCCGGAAGACCCAGTACTTC. This chain uses TRBV11-2 with TRBJ2-5, with D maybe TRBD2 (7 bases). The V end lost 2 bases, the J end lost 6 bases, and 19 bases lay between the germline ends. The CDR3 consists of 16 residues. Germline V CDR1 and CDR2: SGHAT, FQNNGV. The variable domain in full, completed from reference TRBV11-2 and TRBJ2-5, reads EAGVAQSPRYKIIEKRQSVAFWCNPISGHATLYWYQQILGQGPKLLIQFQNNGVVDDSQLPKDRFSAERLKGVDSTLKIQPAKLEDSAVYLCASSLSGGPRRKTQYFGPGTRLLVL.

The rearrangement uses TRBV19 and TRBJ1-1, with TRBD1 as a possible D gene (6 bases). The CDR3 contains 15 residues. Germline CDR1 LNHDA, CDR2 SQIVND (reference sequence). V was shortened by 7 bases and J by 7 bases, with 22 bases between the two germline ends. The CDR3 coding sequence is TGTGCCAGTACCCCAACAAGGGGGGGGCGCGGTGAAGCTTTCTTT. It translates to CASTPTRGGRGEAFF.

CDR3 in amino acids: CASSPGLAGSAYPDSFF. The CDR3 nucleotides are TGTGCCAGCAGCCCGGGACTAGCGGGGTCAGCCTACCCCGACTCGTTCTTC. The V call is TRBV5-6, the J call TRBJ2-1; 13 bases are shared with TRBD2. V gave up 4 bases and J gave up 15 bases; unmatched junction bases: 19. CDR1 is SGHDT and CDR2 is YYEEEE in the germline V gene. The CDR3 sequence is 17 residues long.

V is TRBV10-3 and J is TRBJ2-7; D possibly corresponds to TRBD1 (6 bases). V was trimmed by 10 bases and J by 1 base, leaving 17 bases between them. CDR3 length: 14 amino acids. In germline, CDR1 is ENHRY, CDR2 SYGVKD. In nucleotides, the CDR3 is TGTGCCACCCGTCCGGACAGTCGATCCTACGAGCAGTACTTC. Its translation is CATRPDSRSYEQYF.

The chain uses TRBV7-7 and TRBJ2-3, with D maybe TRBD2 (5 bases). The CDR3 spans 15 residues. Germline assignment: CDR1 SSHAT and CDR2 FNYEAQ (reference sequence). The V end lost 0 bases, the J end lost 0 bases, and 7 bases lay between the germline ends. CDR3 loop: CASSLAEGSTDTQYF. The CDR3, as DNA: TGTGCCAGCAGCTTAGCTGAGGGAAGCACAGATACGCAGTATTTT.